The 21 T cell receptor beta chains presented below share a single source sample, sequenced in a study of blood T cell repertoires in COVID-19. Measured with immunoSEQ multiplex PCR; TCRdb has only the in-frame clones, and not every one. The data contain 150,000 to 200,000 clones, around 87% of them singletons. Sequenced material: peripheral blood. The receptors derive from a man aged 35 to 55 with active or convalescent COVID-19.

The chain has TRBV7-2 and TRBJ2-3; tentatively, D is TRBD2 (6 bases). Germline V lookup: CDR1 SGHTA, CDR2 FQGNSA. V lost 5 bases, J lost 11 bases, and 20 bases lay in between. This CDR3 has 14 residues. The CDR3 region has the DNA TGTGCCAGCAGCCAAGAGGGACTCCGGGGGAGGCAGTATTTT. As protein: CASSQEGLRGRQYF.

The J gene is TRBJ1-4, the V gene TRBV7-8, with TRBD1 as a possible D gene (6 bases). Germline loops: CDR1 SGHVS, CDR2 FQNEAQ. The CDR3 spans 15 residues. V was clipped by 3 bases and J by 8 bases, with 16 bases between them. The CDR3 region is CASSFPPRGREKLFF. CDR3 coding DNA: TGTGCCAGCAGCTTCCCCCCCAGGGGCCGGGAAAAACTGTTTTTT.

This clone occurred a few times. The genes are TRBV7-2 and TRBJ1-3; D gene unclear. This CDR3 is 13 amino acids long. The V and J ends lost 2 bases and 3 bases respectively, with 5 bases between them. The germline gives CDR1 SGHTA, CDR2 FQGNSA. The CDR3 here is CASSLNNGNTIYF. For the CDR3, the DNA is TGTGCCAGCAGCTTAAACAATGGAAACACCATATATTTT.

There are a few counts of this clone. CDR3 residues: CASSQETGTYGYTF. In DNA, the CDR3 is TGCGCCAGCAGCCAAGAAACAGGGACCTATGGCTACACCTTC. The V call is TRBV4-1, the J call TRBJ1-2, with D maybe TRBD1 (6 bases). Trimming cost V 0 bases and J 4 bases, with 9 bases left between them. The CDR3 is 14 amino acids. Per germline, CDR1 MGHRA and CDR2 YSYEKL.

The chain is built from TRBV4-1 and TRBJ2-3, with 7 bases aligning to TRBD2. Per germline, CDR1 MGHRA and CDR2 YSYEKL. V shed 1 base, J shed 2 bases, and the junction held 9 bases outside the gene matches. The length of the CDR3 is 17 residues. The CDR3, as DNA: TGCGCCAGCAGCCAAGGTGGGGCGGGGGTGATCACAGATACGCAGTATTTT. Residues: CASSQGGAGVITDTQYF.

The V gene is TRBV5-6, the J gene TRBJ2-5, with a weak D call TRBD1 (6 bases). V lost 2 bases to trimming and J lost 4 bases, with 12 bases between them. CDR1 SGHDT and CDR2 YYEEEE come from the germline V gene. This CDR3 contains 14 residues. The CDR3 coding sequence is TGTGCCAGCAGCTTTACGACAGGCATAGAGACCCAGTACTTC. Its protein is CASSFTTGIETQYF.

Here the CDR3 reads CASSQRGQGGAFF. The CDR3 nucleotides are TGCGCCAGCAGCCAGCGGGGACAGGGGGGAGCTTTCTTT. The chain couples TRBV5-1 to TRBJ1-1; 11 positions match TRBD1. The CDR3 is 13 amino acids. The V segment lost 4 bases and the J segment 10 bases; nucleotides outside the gene matches: 6. CDR1 and CDR2 from the germline V gene are SGHRS and YFSETQ.

This rearrangement joins TRBV7-9 to TRBJ2-7; D might be TRBD1 (5 bases). The CDR3 has 13 residues. CDR1 is SEHNR and CDR2 is FQNEAQ in the germline V gene (reference sequence). Trimming left V 2 bases short and J 7 bases short, with 12 bases between. As DNA, the CDR3 is TGTGCCAGCAGCTTACAACAGGTCGGAGAGCAGTACTTC. It encodes CASSLQQVGEQYF.

The V gene is TRBV7-2, the J gene TRBJ2-1, with 8 bases aligning to TRBD2. This CDR3 contains 16 residues. In germline, CDR1 is SGHTA, CDR2 FQGNSA. The V and J ends lost 5 bases and 1 base, in that order; junction bases with no gene match: 7. CDR3 sequence reads: CASSQRGGRSYNEQFF. Here the CDR3 DNA reads TGTGCCAGCAGCCAACGGGGGGGCCGGTCCTACAATGAGCAGTTCTTC. The full variable domain, completed using reference TRBV7-2 and TRBJ2-1, is GAGVSQSPSNKVTEKGKDVELRCDPISGHTALYWYRQSLGQGLEFLIYFQGNSAPDKSGLPSDRFSAERTGGSVSTLTIQRTQQEDSAVYLCASSQRGGRSYNEQFFGPGTRLTVL.

CDR3 DNA sequence: TGTGCCAGCAGCTTAGTTTCAGGGGCATACGTCTCTGGCTACACCTTC. Translating gives CASSLVSGAYVSGYTF. The chain couples TRBV11-2 to TRBJ1-2; D possibly corresponds to TRBD1 (6 bases). Trimming removed 1 base at V and 7 bases at J, with 19 bases between. Germline V CDR1 and CDR2: SGHAT, FQNNGV. The CDR3 has 16 residues.

This clone was recorded only once. The chain links TRBV5-6 to TRBJ1-2; tentatively, D is TRBD1 (6 bases). V lost 4 bases and J 5 bases, leaving 12 bases between the germline ends. The V gene's germline CDR1 is SGHDT and CDR2 YYEEEE. The CDR3 runs to 13 residues. The chain's CDR3 is CASSRDTSYGYTF. The CDR3 region has the DNA TGTGCCAGCAGCAGGGACACCTCTTATGGCTACACCTTC.

This clone appeared once. This chain links TRBV2 with TRBJ2-7, with D maybe TRBD1 (8 bases). The CDR3 spans 15 residues. Germline V CDR1 and CDR2: SNHLY, FYNNEI. The germline V and J ends were trimmed by 11 bases and 2 bases, with 22 bases remaining between them. CDR3 amino acids: CAATGGGGSAYEQYF. DNA for the CDR3: TGTGCCGCCACAGGGGGGGGAGGTTCGGCCTACGAGCAGTACTTC.

The CDR3 here is CASSSSPGQGGTGELFF. CDR3 in DNA: TGTGCCAGCAGCTCATCCCCGGGACAGGGGGGCACCGGGGAGCTGTTTTTT. The chain combines TRBV7-9 with TRBJ2-2; TRBD1 matches 11 bases. The germline V gene has CDR1 SEHNR and CDR2 FQNEAQ (reference sequence). The V segment lost 4 bases and the J segment 4 bases; nucleotides outside the gene matches: 8. CDR3 length equals 17 residues.

The V call is TRBV10-2, the J call TRBJ2-7, with D tentatively TRBD2 (5 bases). The CDR3 extends over 12 amino acids. The germline CDR1 and CDR2 sequences are WSHSY and SAAADI. V lost 8 bases, J lost 5 bases, and 13 bases lay in between. CDR3 sequence reads: CASSRGLDEQYF. Written as DNA, the CDR3 is TGCGCCAGCTCTCGGGGATTGGACGAGCAGTACTTC.

The chain links TRBV18 to TRBJ2-7; 8 bases align to TRBD2. The V gene's germline CDR1 is KGHSH and CDR2 LQKENI. The CDR3 is 16 residues long. With 3 bases clipped from V and 6 bases from J, the junction kept 13 bases outside the gene matches. As DNA, the CDR3 is TGTGCCAGCTCACCCGGGGGGGCAAGGTTTTCTGCCGAGCAGTACTTC. It encodes CASSPGGARFSAEQYF.

The genes are TRBV19 and TRBJ1-2; D not resolved. The germline V gene encodes CDR1 LNHDA and CDR2 SQIVND (reference sequence). This CDR3 is 14 amino acids long. Trimming left V 3 bases short and J 4 bases short, with 12 bases between. Here the CDR3 reads CASSMPGDRYGYTF. The DNA for the CDR3 is TGTGCCAGTAGTATGCCCGGGGATCGCTATGGCTACACCTTC.

The chain uses TRBV4-2 and TRBJ2-5; 7 nucleotides align to TRBD2. The CDR3 spans 15 residues. The V gene's germline CDR1 is LGHNA and CDR2 YNFKEQ. J gave up 5 bases and V 1 base, and 7 bases lay outside the gene matches. The CDR3 protein is CASSQGEGTAETQYF. As DNA, the CDR3 is TGTGCCAGCAGCCAAGGGGAGGGGACCGCGGAGACCCAGTACTTC.

CDR3 nucleotide sequence: TGTGCCAGCAGTTATCAGGGCTCTGGAAACACCATATATTTT. It translates to CASSYQGSGNTIYF. The rearrangement joins TRBV6-5 to TRBJ1-3; D is perhaps TRBD1 (5 bases). Per germline, CDR1 MNHEY and CDR2 SVGAGI. The ends were cut back, 3 bases at V and 0 bases at J, with 6 bases in the middle. This CDR3 has 14 residues.

V gene TRBV5-8 combines with J gene TRBJ1-1; a weak D match, TRBD1 (6 bases). The V end lost 0 bases, the J end lost 5 bases, and 8 bases lay between the germline ends. The CDR3 spans 13 residues. CDR1 SGHTS and CDR2 YDEGEE come from the germline V gene. The CDR3 DNA reads as TGTGCCAGCAGCTTGGACAGGGAGACTGAAGCTTTCTTT. This translates into CASSLDRETEAFF.

The rearrangement joins TRBV12-3 or TRBV12-4 to TRBJ1-2, with D maybe TRBD1 (6 bases). V was pared by 5 bases and J by 2 bases, with 9 bases between. The CDR3 consists of 13 residues. CDR3 region: CASSVQGNYGYTF. CDR3 coding DNA: TGTGCCAGCAGTGTCCAGGGGAACTATGGCTACACCTTC.

CDR3 nucleotide sequence: TGTGCCAGCAGCTTAGGGGGACAGCCCCTAAATCAGCCCCAGCATTTT. Protein: CASSLGGQPLNQPQHF. The chain couples TRBV7-8 to TRBJ1-5, with 7 positions matching TRBD1. J gave up 4 bases and V 1 base, and 7 bases lay outside the gene matches. CDR1 and CDR2 (germline): SGHVS, FQNEAQ. The CDR3 is 16 residues long.